These T cell receptor beta chains were read from a single sample in a study of identical twins. A single record per CDR3 protein comes from TCRdb applying MiXCR to the 5' RACE reads. Among about 1.7 million distinct CDR3 sequences listed, about 30% were seen once. The sequenced material came from cord blood. These TCRs come from a newborn girl in good health. CDR3s include the opening cysteine and the closing phenylalanine or tryptophan. D genes are given only for firm matches. Clone size, where shown, is once, few, many, or a class for clones that have expanded.

J,size,V,D,DNA,CDR3
TRBJ2-1,.,TRBV6-5,.,TGTGCCAGCAGTTACATCTATGCGGGGTTAGGTCTGTTCTTC,CASSYIYAGLGLFF
TRBJ2-1,few,TRBV20-1,TRBD2,TGCAGTGCTAGATCCGGGACTAGCGGGGATGAGCAGTTCTTC,CSARSGTSGDEQFF
TRBJ1-2,many,TRBV6-5,TRBD1,TGTGCCAGCAGTTACATCGGACAGGGTGGCTACACCTTC,CASSYIGQGGYTF
TRBJ2-3,.,TRBV4-2,TRBD1,TGTGCCAGCAGCCAAGAAGGAGGGACAGGGGCAGATACGCAGTATTTT,CASSQEGGTGADTQYF
TRBJ1-4,few,TRBV5-1,.,TGCGCCAGCAGTTTCTCAAGCTTTAATGAAAAACTGTTTTTT,CASSFSSFNEKLFF
TRBJ2-5,few,TRBV7-8,.,TGTGCCAGCAGCTTAGTAAGGGTGGTAGAGACCCAGTACTTC,CASSLVRVVETQYF
TRBJ2-1,few,TRBV7-9,TRBD1,TGTGCCAGCAGCCTGGACAGGGGGGAGTACAATGAGCAGTTCTTC,CASSLDRGEYNEQFF
TRBJ1-1,few,TRBV3-1,.,TGTGCCAGCAGCCAAGATGGGGGTTCGAACACTGAAGCTTTCTTT,CASSQDGGSNTEAFF
TRBJ2-1,.,TRBV20-1,TRBD2,TGCAGTGCTAGAAGGACTAGCGGGGTCCCCCATGAGCAGTTCTTC,CSARRTSGVPHEQFF
TRBJ1-1,.,TRBV6-1,.,TGTGCCAGCAGTGAAACCCTATATGCCAATGAAGCTTTCTTT,CASSETLYANEAFF
TRBJ2-1,many,TRBV20-1,.,TGCAGTGCTAGTTCCGGGTTGAATGAGCAGTTCTTC,CSASSGLNEQFF
TRBJ2-3,few,TRBV11-2,TRBD2,TGTGCCAGCAGCTTAGCCCCTAGCGGGGTCACAGATACGCAGTATTTT,CASSLAPSGVTDTQYF
TRBJ2-2,.,TRBV24-1,.,TGTGCCACCAGTGATTTGGGGGACCCCGGGGAGCTGTTTTTT,CATSDLGDPGELFF
TRBJ2-1,.,TRBV20-1,TRBD2,TGCAGTGCTCTCCTTAGCGGGAGTCTTAAGAATGAGCAGTTCTTC,CSALLSGSLKNEQFF
TRBJ2-3,few,TRBV27,.,TGTGCCAGCAGTTCCTTTTCGGTCACAGATACGCAGTATTTT,CASSSFSVTDTQYF
TRBJ2-7,.,TRBV5-6,.,TGTGCCAGCAGCCGACTAGTCTACGAGCAGTACTTC,CASSRLVYEQYF
TRBJ2-7,.,TRBV7-2,.,TGTGCCAGCAGCTTAGCCCAGCTAGCCTCCGAGCAGTACTTC,CASSLAQLASEQYF
TRBJ2-3,few,TRBV4-1,.,TGCGCCAGCAGCCAAGACTGGGGGGGCGCGGCAGATACGCAGTATTTT,CASSQDWGGAADTQYF
TRBJ2-1,.,TRBV27,TRBD2,TGTGCCAGCAGTTTAGGGCTAGCGGGGGGTCGCGCCTACAATGAGCAGTTCTTC,CASSLGLAGGRAYNEQFF
TRBJ2-3,few,TRBV14,.,TGTGCCAGCAGCCAAACAGGGCAGAGCACAGATACGCAGTATTTT,CASSQTGQSTDTQYF
TRBJ2-1,few,TRBV5-1,.,TGCGCCAGCAGCTTGGGTTCGGGGCCTACGAACAATGAGCAGTTCTTC,CASSLGSGPTNNEQFF
TRBJ2-1,.,TRBV14,.,TGTGCCAGCAGCCATGCAGAAACCGGGGCTTTAGGGCAGTTCTTC,CASSHAETGALGQFF
TRBJ2-5,.,TRBV9,TRBD2,TGTGCCAGCAGCGTAGACAGATGGACTAGCGGGGGAGAGACCCAGTACTTC,CASSVDRWTSGGETQYF
TRBJ2-7,few,TRBV20-1,.,TGCAGTGCTAGACCGACAGCCTCCTACGAGCAGTACTTC,CSARPTASYEQYF